The source of this TCR beta chain is a study of vaccination effects on CD4 cells after COVID-19. Expansion of antigen-specific CD4+ T cells with viral peptide pools was carried out by the ViraFEST assay before sequencing. At the end of about 9 days of culture, CD4+ T cells were isolated. Testing of the vaccine recipients showed negative nucleocapsid antibodies and no prior SARS-CoV-2 infection. The culture medium for a few million PBMC per well included 10 IU/ml IL-2 and around 9.9 ug/ml peptides. Here immunoSEQ multiplex PCR was the method, and the copy in TCRdb shows in-frame clones only, minus some. Of 55,000 or so clones in the sample, roughly 76% were seen once. Germline CDR1 reads MGHDK; CDR2 reads SYGVNS. The CDR3 length is 13 residues. Trimming shortened V by 8 bases and J by 0 bases, and 10 bases separated the two germline ends. This clone was detected once. What it recognizes is unknown.

The V call is TRBV25-1, the J call TRBJ1-1; D is uncertain. Sequencing used CD4+ T cells from PBMCs cultured with SARS-CoV-2 spike peptides, obtained before COVID-19 vaccination. This TCR was sampled from a human donor who received a COVID-19 vaccine. CDR3 sequence: CASRRLLNTEAFF. The CDR3 region has the DNA TGTGCCAGCCGCCGTCTCCTGAACACTGAAGCTTTCTTT.